This TCR beta chain was identified during a study of response to subunit inactivated influenza vaccine. Study-wide results and limits: After each seasonal influenza vaccination, few new T cells are recruited, the authors suggested.

TCRdb re-analysed the RT-PCR reads in MiXCR, keeping a single row per CDR3 protein. The sample gives about 650,000 distinct CDR3 sequences, 11% to 15% of which show up once; 6.5% to 8% is in the top ten. Details on this clonotype: Its specificity is not known.

Germline assignment: CDR1 KGHDR and CDR2 SFDVKD. The CDR3 consists of 15 residues. V dropped 6 bases and J dropped 2 bases, with 14 bases sitting between them. This clonotype was obtained from a man between 50 and 59 years old who received an inactivated influenza vaccine. The gene calls are TRBV24-1 and TRBJ2-3, with D unresolved. The sample here was PBMCs from blood, taken around two weeks before vaccination. CDR3 sequence (DNA): TGTGCCACCAGTAACCCGTCCGCGAACACAGATACGCAGTATTTT. It is translated as CATSNPSANTDTQYF.